This T cell receptor beta chain was documented in a study of blood T cell repertoires in COVID-19. Looking at the study overall: Samples came from the United States, Italy and Spain, spanning acute and convalescent COVID-19. PBMCs, B-cell-depleted T cells, or T cells provided the cDNA or gDNA that made up the material.

In the authors' methods: Reference gene primers were amplified, and this amplification served to estimate nucleated cell counts. Sequenced by immunoSEQ multiplex PCR; TCRdb stores in-frame clones only, minus some. V and J calls plus clone size are reproduced from that table; the DNA served to infer D and trimming. The data show around 80,000 clones, 82% seen once. Germline-derived CDR1 and CDR2 are KGHDR and SFDVKD. This CDR3 is built from 13 residues. V lost 2 bases, J lost 11 bases, and 4 bases stayed unmatched. This TCR came from a man of 80 years or more with acute or convalescent COVID-19. The rearrangement uses TRBV24-1 and TRBJ2-1, with 8 bases fitting TRBD1. Sequenced material: peripheral blood. CDR3 loop: CATSDSWTGQQFF. CDR3 coding DNA: TGTGCCACCAGTGATTCGTGGACAGGGCAGCAGTTCTTC.